Following are 2 T cell receptor beta chains from one sample sequenced in a study of T cell clones after liver transplantation. The repertoire was sequenced with immunoSEQ multiplex PCR; TCRdb's copy has only in-frame clones and lacks some. The profile covers 75,000 to 100,000 clones, with nearly 85% appearing a single time and 0.45% to 0.6% taken by the ten largest. This specimen was CD4+ T cells from blood, taken 45 to 46 months after liver transplant. These TCRs come from a human patient who received a liver transplant. A share of the T cells may be of graft donor origin.

V is TRBV19 and J is TRBJ1-2; unclear D gene. Germline V lookup: CDR1 LNHDA, CDR2 SQIVND (reference sequence). The CDR3 totals 14 residues. V lost 4 bases and J lost 0, with 9 bases in between. The CDR3 sequence is CASSSQRANYGYTF. The DNA of the CDR3 is TGTGCCAGTAGTAGTCAGCGAGCTAACTATGGCTACACCTTC.

The V call is TRBV6-1, the J call TRBJ1-1; perhaps TRBD1 as D (5 bases). Germline loops: CDR1 MNHNS, CDR2 SASEGT. The germline V and J ends were trimmed by 8 bases and 1 base, with 11 bases remaining between them. The CDR3 has 13 amino acids. This chain's CDR3 is CASRGTPNTEAFF. CDR3 in DNA: TGTGCCAGCCGGGGGACCCCGAACACTGAAGCTTTCTTT.